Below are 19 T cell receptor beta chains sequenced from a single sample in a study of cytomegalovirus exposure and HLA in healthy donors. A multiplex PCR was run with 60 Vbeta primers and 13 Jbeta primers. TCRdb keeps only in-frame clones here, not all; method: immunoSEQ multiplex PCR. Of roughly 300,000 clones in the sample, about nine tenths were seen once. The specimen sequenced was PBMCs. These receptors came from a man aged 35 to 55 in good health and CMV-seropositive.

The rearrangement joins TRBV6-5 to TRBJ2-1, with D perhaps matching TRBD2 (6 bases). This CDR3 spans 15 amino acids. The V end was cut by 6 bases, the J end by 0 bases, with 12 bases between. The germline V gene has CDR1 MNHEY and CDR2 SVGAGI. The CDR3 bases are TGTGCCAGCAGATACGCAGCGGGCTCCTACAATGAGCAGTTCTTC. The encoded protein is CASRYAAGSYNEQFF.

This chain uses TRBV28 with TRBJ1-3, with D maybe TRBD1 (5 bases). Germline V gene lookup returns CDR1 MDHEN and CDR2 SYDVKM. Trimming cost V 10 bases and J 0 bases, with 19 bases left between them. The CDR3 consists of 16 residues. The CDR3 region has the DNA TGTGCCACCCCGAGAGGCGGGGGAGACTCTGGAAACACCATATATTTT. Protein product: CATPRGGGDSGNTIYF.

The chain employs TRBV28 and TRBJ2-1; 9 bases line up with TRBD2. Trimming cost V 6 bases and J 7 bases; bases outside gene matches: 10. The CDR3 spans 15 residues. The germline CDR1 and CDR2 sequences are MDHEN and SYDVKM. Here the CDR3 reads CASSGPGTSRNEQFF. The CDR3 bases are TGTGCCAGCAGCGGACCCGGGACTAGCCGGAATGAGCAGTTCTTC.

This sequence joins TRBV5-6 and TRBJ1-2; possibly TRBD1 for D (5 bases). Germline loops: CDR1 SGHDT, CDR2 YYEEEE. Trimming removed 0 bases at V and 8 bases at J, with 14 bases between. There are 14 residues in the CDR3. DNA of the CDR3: TGTGCCAGCAGCTTGGGGTCGGGGGTTTTAGGCTACACCTTC. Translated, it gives CASSLGSGVLGYTF.

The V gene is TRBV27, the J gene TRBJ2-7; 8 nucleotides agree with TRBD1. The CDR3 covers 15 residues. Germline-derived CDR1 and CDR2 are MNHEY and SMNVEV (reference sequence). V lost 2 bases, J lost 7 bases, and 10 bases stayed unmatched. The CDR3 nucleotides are TGTGCCAGCAGTTTAATCGCAGGGGGCGCGGGGGAGCAGTACTTC. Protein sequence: CASSLIAGGAGEQYF.

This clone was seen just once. CDR3 protein: CAGQQMDTGELFF. As DNA, the CDR3 is TGTGCCGGCCAACAAATGGACACCGGGGAGCTGTTTTTT. The V call is TRBV5-4, the J call TRBJ2-2; D gene unclear. The germline V gene has CDR1 SGHNT and CDR2 YYREEE (reference sequence). The CDR3 extends over 13 amino acids. The ends were cut back, 10 bases at V and 3 bases at J, with 13 bases in the middle.

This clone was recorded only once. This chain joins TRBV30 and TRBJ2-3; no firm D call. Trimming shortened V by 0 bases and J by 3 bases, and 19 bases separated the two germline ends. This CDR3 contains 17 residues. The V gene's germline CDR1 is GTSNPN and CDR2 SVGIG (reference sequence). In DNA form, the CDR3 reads TGTGCCTGGAGTGTAAGTCGTACTCCCTCTCCTACAGATACGCAGTATTTT. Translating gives CAWSVSRTPSPTDTQYF.

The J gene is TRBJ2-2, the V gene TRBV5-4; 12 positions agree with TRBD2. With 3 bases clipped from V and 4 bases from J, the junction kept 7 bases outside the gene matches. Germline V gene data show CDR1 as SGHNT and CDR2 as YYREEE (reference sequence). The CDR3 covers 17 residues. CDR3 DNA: TGTGCCAGCAGCTCCCGTTCTAGCGGGAGGGGCACCGGGGAGCTGTTTTTT. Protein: CASSSRSSGRGTGELFF.

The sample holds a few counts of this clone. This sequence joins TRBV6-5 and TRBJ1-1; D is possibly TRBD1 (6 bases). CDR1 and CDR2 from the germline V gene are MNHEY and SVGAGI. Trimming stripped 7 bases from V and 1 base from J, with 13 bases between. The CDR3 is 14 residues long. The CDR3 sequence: CASKVRTANTEAFF. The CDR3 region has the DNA TGTGCCAGCAAAGTCCGGACAGCGAACACTGAAGCTTTCTTT.

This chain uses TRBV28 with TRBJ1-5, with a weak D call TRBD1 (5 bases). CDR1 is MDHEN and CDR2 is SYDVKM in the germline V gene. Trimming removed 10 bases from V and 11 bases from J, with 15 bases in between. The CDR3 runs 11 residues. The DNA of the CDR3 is TGTGCCATCTACCAGGGCTTGTCCCAGCATTTT. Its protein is CAIYQGLSQHF.

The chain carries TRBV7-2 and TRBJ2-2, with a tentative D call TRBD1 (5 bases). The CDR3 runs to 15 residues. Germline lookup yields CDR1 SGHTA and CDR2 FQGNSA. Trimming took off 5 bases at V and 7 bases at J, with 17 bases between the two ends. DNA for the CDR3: TGTGCCAGCAGCCGAGACCCAGGGATGGGCGGGGAGCTGTTTTTT. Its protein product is CASSRDPGMGGELFF.

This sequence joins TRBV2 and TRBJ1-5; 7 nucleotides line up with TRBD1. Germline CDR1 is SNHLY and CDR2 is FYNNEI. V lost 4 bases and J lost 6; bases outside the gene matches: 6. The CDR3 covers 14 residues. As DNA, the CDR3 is TGTGCCAGCAGTGTGGAGGGGGCGGGTCAGCCCCAGCATTTT. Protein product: CASSVEGAGQPQHF.

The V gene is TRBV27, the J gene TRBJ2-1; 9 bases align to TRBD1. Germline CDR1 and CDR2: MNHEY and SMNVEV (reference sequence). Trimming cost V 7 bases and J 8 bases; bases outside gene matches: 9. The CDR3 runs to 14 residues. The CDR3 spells CASNLGTGYDEQFF. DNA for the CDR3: TGTGCCAGCAACCTCGGGACAGGGTACGATGAGCAGTTCTTC.

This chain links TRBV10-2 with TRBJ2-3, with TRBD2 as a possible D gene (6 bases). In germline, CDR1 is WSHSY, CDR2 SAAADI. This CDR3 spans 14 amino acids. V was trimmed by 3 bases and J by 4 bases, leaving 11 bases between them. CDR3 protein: CASSDMSGADTQYF. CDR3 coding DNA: TGCGCCAGCAGTGATATGTCGGGGGCAGATACGCAGTATTTT.

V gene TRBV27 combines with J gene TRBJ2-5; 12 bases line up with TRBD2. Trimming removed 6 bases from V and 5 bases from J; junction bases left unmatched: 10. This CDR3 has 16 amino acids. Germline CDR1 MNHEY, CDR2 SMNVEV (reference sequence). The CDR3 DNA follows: TGTGCCAGCAGCCGGACTAGCGGGACCAGGTGGGAGACCCAGTACTTC. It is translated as CASSRTSGTRWETQYF.

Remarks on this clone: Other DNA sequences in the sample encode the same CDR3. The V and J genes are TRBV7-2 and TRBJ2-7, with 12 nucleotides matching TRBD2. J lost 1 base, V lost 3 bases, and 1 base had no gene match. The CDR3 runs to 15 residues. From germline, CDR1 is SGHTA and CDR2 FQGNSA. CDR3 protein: CASSFTSGRSYEQYF. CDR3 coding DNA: TGTGCCAGCAGCTTCACTAGCGGGAGGTCCTACGAGCAGTACTTC.

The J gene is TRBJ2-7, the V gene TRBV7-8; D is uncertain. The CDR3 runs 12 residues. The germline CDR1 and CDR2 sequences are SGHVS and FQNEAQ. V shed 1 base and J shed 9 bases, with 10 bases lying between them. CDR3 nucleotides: TGTGCCAGCAGCTTAGTAAAGGCAGGGCAGTACTTC. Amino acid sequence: CASSLVKAGQYF.

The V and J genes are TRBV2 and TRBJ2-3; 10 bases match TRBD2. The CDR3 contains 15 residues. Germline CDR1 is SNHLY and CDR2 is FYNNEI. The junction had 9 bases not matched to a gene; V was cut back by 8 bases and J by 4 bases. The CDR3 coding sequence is TGTGCCAGCCCTCTAGCGGGAGACGTCGCAGATACGCAGTATTTT. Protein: CASPLAGDVADTQYF.

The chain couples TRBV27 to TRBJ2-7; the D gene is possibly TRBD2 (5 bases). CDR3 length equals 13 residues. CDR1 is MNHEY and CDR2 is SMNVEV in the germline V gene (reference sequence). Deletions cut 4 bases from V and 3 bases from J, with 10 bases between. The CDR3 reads CASSSDGVYEQYF. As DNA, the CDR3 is TGTGCCAGCAGTTCGGACGGGGTCTACGAGCAGTACTTC.